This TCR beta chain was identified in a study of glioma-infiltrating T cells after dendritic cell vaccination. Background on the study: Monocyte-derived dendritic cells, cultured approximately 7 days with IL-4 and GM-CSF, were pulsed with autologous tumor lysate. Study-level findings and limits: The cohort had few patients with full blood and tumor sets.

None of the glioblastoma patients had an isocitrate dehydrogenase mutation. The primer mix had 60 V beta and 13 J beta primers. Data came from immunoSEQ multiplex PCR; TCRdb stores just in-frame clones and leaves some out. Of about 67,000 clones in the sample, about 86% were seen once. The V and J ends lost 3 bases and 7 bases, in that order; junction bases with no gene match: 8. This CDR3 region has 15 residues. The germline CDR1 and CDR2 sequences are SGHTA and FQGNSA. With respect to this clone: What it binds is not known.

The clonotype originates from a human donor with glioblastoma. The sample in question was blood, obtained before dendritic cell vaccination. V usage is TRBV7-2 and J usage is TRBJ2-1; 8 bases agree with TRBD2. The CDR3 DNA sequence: TGTGCCAGCAGCTTTCCGGGGGGGGCCGGGAATGAGCAGTTCTTC. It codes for CASSFPGGAGNEQFF.